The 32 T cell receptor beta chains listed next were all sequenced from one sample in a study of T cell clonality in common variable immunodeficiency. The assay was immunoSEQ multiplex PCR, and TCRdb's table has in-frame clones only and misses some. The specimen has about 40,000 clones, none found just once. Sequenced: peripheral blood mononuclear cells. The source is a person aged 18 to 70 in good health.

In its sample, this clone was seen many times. The CDR3 DNA, read in part, is TGTGCCACCAGTGATTTGGGGCTAGCGGGCACAGATACG. Translated, it gives CATSDLGLAGTDT. In full, the CDR3 reads CATSDLGLAGTDTQYF. This chain connects TRBV24-1 to TRBJ2-3, with 7 bases fitting TRBD2. The read halts 3 residues ahead of the CDR3 end, with the missing end drawn from the germline J gene. This CDR3 has 16 amino acids. The germline gives CDR1 KGHDR, CDR2 SFDVKD. With V trimmed by 0 bases and J by 1 base, 3 bases remained unmatched.

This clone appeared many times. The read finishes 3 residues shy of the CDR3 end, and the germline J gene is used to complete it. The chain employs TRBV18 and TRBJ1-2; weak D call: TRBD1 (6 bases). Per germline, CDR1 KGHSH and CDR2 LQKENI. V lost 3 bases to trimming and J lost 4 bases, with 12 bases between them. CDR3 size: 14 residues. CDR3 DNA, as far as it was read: TGTGCCAGCTCACCGCAGGGGATAAGCTATGGC. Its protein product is CASSPQGISYG. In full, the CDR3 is CASSPQGISYGYTF.

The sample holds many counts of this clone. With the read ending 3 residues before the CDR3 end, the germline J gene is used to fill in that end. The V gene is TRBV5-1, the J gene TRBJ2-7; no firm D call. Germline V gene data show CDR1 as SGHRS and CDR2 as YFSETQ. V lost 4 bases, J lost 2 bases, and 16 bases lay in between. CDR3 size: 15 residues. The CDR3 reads CASSPLPAETYEQYF. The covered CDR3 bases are TGCGCCAGCAGCCCCCTTCCGGCGGAAACCTACGAG.

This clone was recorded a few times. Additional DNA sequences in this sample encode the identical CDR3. The CDR3 sequence is CASSIRGWDSYSNQPQHF. The part of the CDR3 DNA that was read is TGTGCCAGTAGCATTCGAGGGTGGGACAGCTATAGCAATCAGCCC. The V call is TRBV19, the J call TRBJ1-5; 7 bases map to TRBD1. The observed sequence ends 3 residues before the CDR3 terminus, with the missing tail filled in from the germline J gene. Per the germline V gene, CDR1 is LNHDA and CDR2 is SQIVND (reference sequence). The CDR3 length is 18 residues. V lost 6 bases and J lost 0; bases outside the gene matches: 14.

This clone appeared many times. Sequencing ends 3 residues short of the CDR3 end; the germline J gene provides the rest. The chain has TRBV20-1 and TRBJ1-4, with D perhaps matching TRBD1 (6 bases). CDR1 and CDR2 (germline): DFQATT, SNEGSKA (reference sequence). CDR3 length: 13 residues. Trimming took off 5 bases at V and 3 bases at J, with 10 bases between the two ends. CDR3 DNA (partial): TGCAGTGCTGTCGCAGGGGCTAATGAAAAA. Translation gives CSAVAGANEK. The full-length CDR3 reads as CSAVAGANEKLFF.

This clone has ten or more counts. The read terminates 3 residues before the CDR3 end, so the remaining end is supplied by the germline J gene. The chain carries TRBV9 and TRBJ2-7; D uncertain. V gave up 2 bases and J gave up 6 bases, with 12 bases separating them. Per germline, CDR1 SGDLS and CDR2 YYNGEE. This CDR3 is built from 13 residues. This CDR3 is CASSVLGSAEQYF. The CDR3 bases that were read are TGTGCCAGCAGCGTCTTAGGGTCGGCCGAG.

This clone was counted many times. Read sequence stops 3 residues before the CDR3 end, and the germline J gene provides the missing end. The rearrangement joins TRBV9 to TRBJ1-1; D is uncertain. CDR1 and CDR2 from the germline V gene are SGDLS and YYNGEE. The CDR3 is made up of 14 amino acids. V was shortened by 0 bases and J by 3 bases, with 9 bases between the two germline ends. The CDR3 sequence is CASSVVGTYTEAFF. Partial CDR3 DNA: TGTGCCAGCAGCGTAGTGGGCACCTACACTGAA.

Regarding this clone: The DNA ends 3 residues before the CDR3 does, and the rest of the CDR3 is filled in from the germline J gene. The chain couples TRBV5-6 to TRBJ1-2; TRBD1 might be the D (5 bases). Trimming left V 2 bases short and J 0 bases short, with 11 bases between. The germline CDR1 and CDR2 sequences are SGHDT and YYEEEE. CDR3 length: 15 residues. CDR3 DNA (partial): TGTGCCAGCAGCTTTGGAGGGGCGGCTAACTATGGC. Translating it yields CASSFGGAANYG. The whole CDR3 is CASSFGGAANYGYTF.

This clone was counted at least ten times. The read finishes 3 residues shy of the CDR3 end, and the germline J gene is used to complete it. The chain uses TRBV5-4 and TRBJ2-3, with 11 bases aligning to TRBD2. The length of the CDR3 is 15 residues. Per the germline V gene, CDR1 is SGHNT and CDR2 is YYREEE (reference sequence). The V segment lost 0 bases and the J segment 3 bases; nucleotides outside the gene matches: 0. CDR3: CASSLVAGGTDTQYF. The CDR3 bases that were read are TGTGCCAGCAGCTTGGTAGCGGGAGGGACAGATACG.

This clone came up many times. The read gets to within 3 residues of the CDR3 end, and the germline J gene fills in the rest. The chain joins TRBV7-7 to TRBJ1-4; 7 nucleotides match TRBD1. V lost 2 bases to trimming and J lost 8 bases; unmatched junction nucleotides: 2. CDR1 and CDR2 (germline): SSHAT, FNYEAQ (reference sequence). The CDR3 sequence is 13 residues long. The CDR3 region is CASSLNRGEKLFF. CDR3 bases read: TGTGCCAGCAGCTTAAACAGGGGAGAAAAA.

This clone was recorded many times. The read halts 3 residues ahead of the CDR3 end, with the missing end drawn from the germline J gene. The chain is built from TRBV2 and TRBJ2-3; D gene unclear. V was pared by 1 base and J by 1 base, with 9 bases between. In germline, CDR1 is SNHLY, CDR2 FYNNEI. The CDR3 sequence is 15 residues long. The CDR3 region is CASSEGVAGTDTQYF. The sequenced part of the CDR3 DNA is TGTGCCAGCAGTGAAGGGGTAGCAGGCACAGATACG.

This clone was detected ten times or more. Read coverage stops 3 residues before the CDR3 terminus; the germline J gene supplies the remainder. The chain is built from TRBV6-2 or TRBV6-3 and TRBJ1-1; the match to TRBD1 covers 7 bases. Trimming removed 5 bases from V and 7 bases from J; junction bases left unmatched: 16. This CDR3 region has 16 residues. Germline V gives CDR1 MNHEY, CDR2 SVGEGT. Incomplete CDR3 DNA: TGTGCCAGCAGTCCGAAACCCCTGACAGGGTCTGGTGAA. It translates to CASSPKPLTGSGE. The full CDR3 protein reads CASSPKPLTGSGEAFF.

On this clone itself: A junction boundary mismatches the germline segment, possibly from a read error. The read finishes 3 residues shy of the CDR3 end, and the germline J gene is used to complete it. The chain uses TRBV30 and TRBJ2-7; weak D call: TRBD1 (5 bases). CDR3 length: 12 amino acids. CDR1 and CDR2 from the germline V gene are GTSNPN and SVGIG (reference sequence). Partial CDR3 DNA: TGTTCCTGGAGTGTACAGGCATACGAG. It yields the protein CSWSVQAYE. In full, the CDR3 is CSWSVQAYEQYF.

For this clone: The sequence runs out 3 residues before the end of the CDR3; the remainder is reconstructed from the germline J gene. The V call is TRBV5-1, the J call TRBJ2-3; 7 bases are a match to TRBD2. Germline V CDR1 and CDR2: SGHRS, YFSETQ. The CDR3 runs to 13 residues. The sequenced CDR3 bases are TGCGCCAGCAATCGGGGGGTATCGGAGACG. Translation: CASNRGVSET. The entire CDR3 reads CASNRGVSETQYF.

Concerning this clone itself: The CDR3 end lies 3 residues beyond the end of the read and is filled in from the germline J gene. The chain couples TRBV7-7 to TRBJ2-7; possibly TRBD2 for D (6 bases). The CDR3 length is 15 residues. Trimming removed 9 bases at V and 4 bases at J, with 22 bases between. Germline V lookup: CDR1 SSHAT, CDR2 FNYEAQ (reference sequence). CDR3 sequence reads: CARVDPRDSSYEQYF. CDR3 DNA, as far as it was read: TGTGCCAGGGTCGATCCCCGGGACTCAAGTTACGAG.

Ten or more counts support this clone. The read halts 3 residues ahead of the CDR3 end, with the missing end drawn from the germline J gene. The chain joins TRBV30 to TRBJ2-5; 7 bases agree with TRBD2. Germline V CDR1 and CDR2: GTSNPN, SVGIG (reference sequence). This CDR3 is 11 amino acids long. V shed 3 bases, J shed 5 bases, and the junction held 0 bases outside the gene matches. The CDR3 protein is CAWRREETQYF. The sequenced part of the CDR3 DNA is TGTGCCTGGAGGCGGGAGGAGACC.

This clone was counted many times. CDR3 DNA, as far as it was read: TGTGCCAGCAGTGAAGATGTGGGACTAGCGGGCTCGAGGAACATT. Protein: CASSEDVGLAGSRNI. The whole CDR3 region reads CASSEDVGLAGSRNIQYF. The chain uses TRBV6-1 and TRBJ2-4; 12 bases align to TRBD2. Read coverage stops 3 residues before the CDR3 terminus; the germline J gene supplies the remainder. The germline gives CDR1 MNHNS, CDR2 SASEGT. The V gene end was trimmed by 1 base and the J gene end by 7 bases; junction bases not matched to a gene: 11. The CDR3 sequence is 18 residues long.

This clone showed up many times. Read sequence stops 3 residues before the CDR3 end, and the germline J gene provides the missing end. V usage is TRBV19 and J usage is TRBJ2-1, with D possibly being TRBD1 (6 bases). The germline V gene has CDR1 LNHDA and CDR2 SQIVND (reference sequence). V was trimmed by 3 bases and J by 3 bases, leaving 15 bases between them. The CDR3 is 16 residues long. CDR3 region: CASSIGSQGFYNEQFF. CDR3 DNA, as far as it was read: TGTGCCAGTAGTATTGGATCACAGGGTTTCTACAATGAG.

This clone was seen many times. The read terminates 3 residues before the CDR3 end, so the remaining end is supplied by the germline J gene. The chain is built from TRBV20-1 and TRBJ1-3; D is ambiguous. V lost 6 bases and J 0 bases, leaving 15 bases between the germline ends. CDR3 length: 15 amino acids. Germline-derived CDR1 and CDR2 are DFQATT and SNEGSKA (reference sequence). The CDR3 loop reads CSAIKRQISGNTIYF. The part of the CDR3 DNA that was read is TGCAGTGCCATTAAGAGACAAATCTCTGGAAACACC.

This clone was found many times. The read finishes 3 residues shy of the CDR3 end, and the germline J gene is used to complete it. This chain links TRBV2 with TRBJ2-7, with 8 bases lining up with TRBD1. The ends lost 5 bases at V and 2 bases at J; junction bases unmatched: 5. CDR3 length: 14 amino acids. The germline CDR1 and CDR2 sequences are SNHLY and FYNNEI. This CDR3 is CASSKGQVAYEQYF. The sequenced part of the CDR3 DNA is TGTGCCAGCAGTAAGGGACAGGTCGCCTACGAG. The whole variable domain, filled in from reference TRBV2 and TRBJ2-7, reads EPEVTQTPSHQVTQMGQEVILRCVPISNHLYFYWYRQILGQKVEFLVSFYNNEISEKSEIFDDQFSVERPDGSNFTLKIRSTKLEDSAMYFCASSKGQVAYEQYFGPGTRLTVT.

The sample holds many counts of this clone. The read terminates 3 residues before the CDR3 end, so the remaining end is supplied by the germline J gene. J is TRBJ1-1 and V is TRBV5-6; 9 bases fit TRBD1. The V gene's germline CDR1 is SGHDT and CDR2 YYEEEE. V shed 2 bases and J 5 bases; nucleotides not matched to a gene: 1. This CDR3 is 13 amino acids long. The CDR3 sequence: CASSFGQGTEAFF. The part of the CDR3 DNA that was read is TGTGCCAGCAGCTTCGGACAGGGGACTGAA.

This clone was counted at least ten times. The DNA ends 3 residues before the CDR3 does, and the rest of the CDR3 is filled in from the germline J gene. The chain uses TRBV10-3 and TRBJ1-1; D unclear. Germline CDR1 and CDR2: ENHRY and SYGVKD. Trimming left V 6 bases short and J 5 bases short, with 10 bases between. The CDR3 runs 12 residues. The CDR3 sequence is CAIRDSVTEAFF. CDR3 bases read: TGTGCCATCAGGGACTCGGTGACTGAA.

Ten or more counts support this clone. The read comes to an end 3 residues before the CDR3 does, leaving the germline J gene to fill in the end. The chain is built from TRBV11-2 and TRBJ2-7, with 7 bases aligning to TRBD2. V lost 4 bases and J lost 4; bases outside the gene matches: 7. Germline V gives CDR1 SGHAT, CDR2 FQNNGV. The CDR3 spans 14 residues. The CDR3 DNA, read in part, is TGTGCCAGCAGCTCGGGACTACCCGTATACGAG. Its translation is CASSSGLPVYE. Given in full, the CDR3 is CASSSGLPVYEQYF.

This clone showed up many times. CDR3 protein: CSAKTGANYGYTF. The part of the CDR3 DNA that was read is TGCAGTGCCAAGACAGGGGCAAACTATGGC. The genes are TRBV20-1 and TRBJ1-2, with TRBD1 identical over 8 bases. Read sequence stops 3 residues before the CDR3 end, and the germline J gene provides the missing end. The V gene's germline CDR1 is DFQATT and CDR2 SNEGSKA (reference sequence). V trimming: 6 bases; J trimming: 2 bases; junction bases outside the gene matches: 5. This CDR3 is 13 amino acids long.

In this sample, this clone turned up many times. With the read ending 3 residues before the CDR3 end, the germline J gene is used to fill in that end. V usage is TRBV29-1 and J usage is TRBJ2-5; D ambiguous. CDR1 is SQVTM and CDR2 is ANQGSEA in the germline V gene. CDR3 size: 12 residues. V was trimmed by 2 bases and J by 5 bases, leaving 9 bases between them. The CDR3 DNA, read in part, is TGCAGCGTTGAAAGCAGGCCGGAGACC. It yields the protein CSVESRPET. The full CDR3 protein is CSVESRPETQYF.

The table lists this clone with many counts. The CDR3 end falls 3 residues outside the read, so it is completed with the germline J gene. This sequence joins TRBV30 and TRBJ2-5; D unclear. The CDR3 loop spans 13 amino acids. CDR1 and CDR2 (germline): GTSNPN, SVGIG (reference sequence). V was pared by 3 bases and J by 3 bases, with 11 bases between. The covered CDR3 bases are TGTGCCTGGAGGTGGCCGAGCGAAGAGACC. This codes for CAWRWPSEET. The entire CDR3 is CAWRWPSEETQYF.

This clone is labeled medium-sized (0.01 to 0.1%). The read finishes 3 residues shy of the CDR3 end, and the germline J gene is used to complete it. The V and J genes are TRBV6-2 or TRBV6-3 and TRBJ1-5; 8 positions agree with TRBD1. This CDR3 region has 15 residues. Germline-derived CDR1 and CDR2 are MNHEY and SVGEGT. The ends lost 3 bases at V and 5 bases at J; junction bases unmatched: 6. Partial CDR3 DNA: TGTGCCAGCAGTTATTGGCAGGGGGCTGATCAGCCC. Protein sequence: CASSYWQGADQP. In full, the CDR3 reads CASSYWQGADQPQHF.

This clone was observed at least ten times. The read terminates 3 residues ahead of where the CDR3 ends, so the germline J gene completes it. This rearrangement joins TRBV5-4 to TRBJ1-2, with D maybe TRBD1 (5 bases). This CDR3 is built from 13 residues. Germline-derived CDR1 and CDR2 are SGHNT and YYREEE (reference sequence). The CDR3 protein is CASSLEGAEGYTF. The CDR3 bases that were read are TGTGCCAGCAGCTTGGAAGGGGCGGAAGGC.

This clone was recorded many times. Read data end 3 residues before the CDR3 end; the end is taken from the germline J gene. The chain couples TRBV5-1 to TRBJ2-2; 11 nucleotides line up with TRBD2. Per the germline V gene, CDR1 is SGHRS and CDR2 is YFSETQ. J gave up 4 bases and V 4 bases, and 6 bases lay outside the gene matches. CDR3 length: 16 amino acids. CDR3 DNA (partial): TGCGCCAGCAGCACGGGACTAGCGGACACCACCGGGGAG. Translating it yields CASSTGLADTTGE. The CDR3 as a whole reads CASSTGLADTTGELFF.

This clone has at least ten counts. CDR3 DNA (partial): TGTGCCAGTAGTATAGCGACTAGCGGGACCTATTACGGTGAG. Amino acid sequence: CASSIATSGTYYGE. The entire CDR3 sequence reads CASSIATSGTYYGEQFF. The chain uses TRBV19 and TRBJ2-1, with 11 bases fitting TRBD2. The read terminates 3 residues ahead of where the CDR3 ends, so the germline J gene completes it. The CDR3 sequence is 17 residues long. V trimming: 1 base; J trimming: 9 bases; junction bases outside the gene matches: 11. Germline CDR1 and CDR2: LNHDA and SQIVND (reference sequence).

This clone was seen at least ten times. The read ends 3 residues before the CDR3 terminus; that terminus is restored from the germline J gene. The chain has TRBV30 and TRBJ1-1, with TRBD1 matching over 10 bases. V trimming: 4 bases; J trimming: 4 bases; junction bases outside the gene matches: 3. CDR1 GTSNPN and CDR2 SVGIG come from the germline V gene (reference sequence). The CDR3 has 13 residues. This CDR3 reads CAWTWTGGTEAFF. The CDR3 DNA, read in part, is TGTGCCTGGACCTGGACAGGGGGCACTGAA.

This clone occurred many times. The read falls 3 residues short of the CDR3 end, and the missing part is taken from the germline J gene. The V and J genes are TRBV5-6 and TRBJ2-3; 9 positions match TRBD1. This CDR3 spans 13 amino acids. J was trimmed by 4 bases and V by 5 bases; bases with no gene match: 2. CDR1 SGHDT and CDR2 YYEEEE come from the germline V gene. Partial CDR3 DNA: TGTGCCAGCAGGAGACAGGGGGCAGATACG. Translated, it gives CASRRQGADT. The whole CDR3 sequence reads CASRRQGADTQYF.